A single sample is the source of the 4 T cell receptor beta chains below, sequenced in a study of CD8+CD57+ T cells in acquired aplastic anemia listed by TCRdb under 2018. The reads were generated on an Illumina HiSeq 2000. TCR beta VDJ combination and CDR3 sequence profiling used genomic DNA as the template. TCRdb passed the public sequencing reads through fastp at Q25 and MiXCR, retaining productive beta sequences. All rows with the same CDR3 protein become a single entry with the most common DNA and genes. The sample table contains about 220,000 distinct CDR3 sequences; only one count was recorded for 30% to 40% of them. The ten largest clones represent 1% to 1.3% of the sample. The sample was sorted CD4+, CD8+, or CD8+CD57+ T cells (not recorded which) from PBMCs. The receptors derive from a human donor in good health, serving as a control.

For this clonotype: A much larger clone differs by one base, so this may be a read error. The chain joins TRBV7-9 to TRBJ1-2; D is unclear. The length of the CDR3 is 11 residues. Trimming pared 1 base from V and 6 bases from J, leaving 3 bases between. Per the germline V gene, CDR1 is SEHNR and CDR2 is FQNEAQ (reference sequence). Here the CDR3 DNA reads TGTGCCAGCAGCTTAGGCGATGGCTACACCTTC. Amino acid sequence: CASSLGDGYTF.

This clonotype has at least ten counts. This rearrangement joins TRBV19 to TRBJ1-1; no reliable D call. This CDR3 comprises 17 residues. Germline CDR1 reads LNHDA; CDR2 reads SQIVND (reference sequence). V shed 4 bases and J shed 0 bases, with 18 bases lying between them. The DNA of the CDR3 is TGTGCCAGTAGTAAGGCTCCCGGCAGAACCATGAACACTGAAGCTTTCTTT. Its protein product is CASSKAPGRTMNTEAFF.

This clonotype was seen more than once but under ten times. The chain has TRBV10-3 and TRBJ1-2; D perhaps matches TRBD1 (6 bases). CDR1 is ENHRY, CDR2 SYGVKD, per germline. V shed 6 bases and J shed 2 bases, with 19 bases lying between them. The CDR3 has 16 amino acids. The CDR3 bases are TGTGCCATCAGCATAGTGACGGACAGACAAAACTATGGCTACACCTTC. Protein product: CAISIVTDRQNYGYTF.

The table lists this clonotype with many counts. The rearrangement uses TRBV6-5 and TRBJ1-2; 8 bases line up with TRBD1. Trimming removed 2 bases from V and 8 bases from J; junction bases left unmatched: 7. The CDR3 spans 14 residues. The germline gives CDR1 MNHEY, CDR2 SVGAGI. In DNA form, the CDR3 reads TGTGCCAGCAGTTACGGACAGGGCAAGGCCGGCTACACCTTC. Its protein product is CASSYGQGKAGYTF.